This TCR beta chain was obtained from a study of blood T cell repertoires in COVID-19. Study summary: Nucleic acid was either cDNA or gDNA, and it came from T cells, B-cell-depleted T cells, or PBMCs.

Participant-reported clinical history was the basis for cohort assignment. CDR1 and CDR2 (germline): SQVTM, ANQGSEA. The trim removed 6 bases at V and 8 bases at J, leaving 16 bases unmatched. This CDR3 has 16 amino acids. Authors' processing steps: Amplification from reference gene primers served as the basis for estimated nucleated cell counts. Method: immunoSEQ multiplex PCR; TCRdb's copy keeps in-frame clones and lacks some. V and J calls and clone size are copied from that table; D and trimming were computed from the DNA. There are roughly 250,000 clones in the sample; approximately 90% occur only once, and about 2.3% lies in the top ten.

This TCR derives from a woman aged 40 to 50 with acute COVID-19. This chain joins TRBV29-1 and TRBJ2-1; 10 bases are shared with TRBD2. The sample taken for sequencing was PBMCs or T cells enriched from blood (not recorded which). CDR3 amino acids: CSVGAPLAGMVYEQFF. CDR3 in DNA: TGCAGCGTGGGAGCCCCACTAGCGGGAATGGTCTATGAGCAGTTCTTC.